The next 25 T cell receptor beta chains were all read from a single sample in a study of shared clonotypes between healthy human individuals. TCRdb's copy holds only in-frame clones and misses some; the assay was immunoSEQ multiplex PCR. The sample has more than 2,000,000 clones, approximately 90% seen once. Sample: naive CD4+ T cells sorted from blood. Subset here: CD45RA+ positively selected. These receptors were obtained from a man aged 18 to 30 in good health.

The chain combines TRBV10-1 with TRBJ2-7, with D hard to call. Germline assignment: CDR1 WNHNN and CDR2 SYGVQD (reference sequence). The CDR3 is made up of 13 amino acids. The germline V and J ends were trimmed by 3 bases and 5 bases, with 11 bases remaining between them. CDR3 protein: CASSDSRWDEQYF. CDR3 bases: TGCGCCAGCAGTGATTCGAGGTGGGACGAGCAGTACTTC.

The chain combines TRBV7-8 with TRBJ2-7; TRBD2 matches at 8 bases. V was clipped by 3 bases and J by 0 bases; unmatched bases: 7. Germline V gene data show CDR1 as SGHVS and CDR2 as FQNEAQ. The CDR3 loop spans 16 amino acids. The CDR3: CASSLRIAGSSYEQYF. In DNA form, the CDR3 reads TGTGCCAGCAGCTTGCGGATAGCGGGGAGCTCCTACGAGCAGTACTTC.

V gene TRBV4-2 combines with J gene TRBJ1-2; 8 bases agree with TRBD1. J gave up 9 bases and V 11 bases, and 11 bases lay outside the gene matches. The CDR3 is made up of 12 amino acids. Looked up from germline, CDR1 is LGHNA and CDR2 is YNFKEQ. CDR3 sequence reads: CAARAGGVSYTF. CDR3 coding DNA: TGTGCCGCAAGGGCAGGGGGCGTTAGCTACACCTTC.

The rearrangement uses TRBV27 and TRBJ1-4; D may be TRBD1 (5 bases). The V end was cut by 4 bases, the J end by 7 bases, with 13 bases between. The CDR3 length is 14 residues. The germline gives CDR1 MNHEY, CDR2 SMNVEV (reference sequence). The CDR3 bases are TGTGCCAGCAGTTCGACAGCCGTAGGTGAAAAACTGTTTTTT. Encoded protein: CASSSTAVGEKLFF.

The chain uses TRBV6-5 and TRBJ2-7, with D perhaps matching TRBD2 (5 bases). Germline V gene data show CDR1 as MNHEY and CDR2 as SVGAGI. Trimming removed 0 bases at V and 4 bases at J, with 13 bases between. The CDR3 consists of 15 residues. The CDR3 loop is CASSYSVSGGYEQYF. CDR3 bases: TGTGCCAGCAGTTACTCGGTTTCAGGAGGATACGAGCAGTACTTC.

The chain carries TRBV7-9 and TRBJ2-5, with D perhaps matching TRBD2 (6 bases). The J call may be wrong; the DNA end is better matched by TRBJ2-7. Germline values: CDR1 SEHNR, CDR2 FQNEAQ (reference sequence). The CDR3 extends over 14 amino acids. CDR3 coding DNA: TGTGCCAGCAGCTTGAGGCTAGCGACTGCCGAGCAGTACTTC. It codes for CASSLRLATAEQYF.

The V gene is TRBV2, the J gene TRBJ2-3; D possibly corresponds to TRBD2 (6 bases). Germline CDR1 SNHLY, CDR2 FYNNEI. This CDR3 is built from 14 residues. V was trimmed by 9 bases and J by 3 bases, leaving 16 bases between them. CDR3 sequence: CASTYGGNTDTQYF. The CDR3 DNA sequence: TGTGCCAGTACGTACGGCGGGAATACAGATACGCAGTATTTT.

The count of this clone is one. The chain has TRBV4-3 and TRBJ1-6, with D maybe TRBD1 (5 bases). The ends were cut back, 0 bases at V and 13 bases at J, with 10 bases in the middle. The CDR3 contains 13 residues. Germline V gene data show CDR1 as LGHNA and CDR2 as YSLEER. This CDR3 is CASSQDVRAPLHF. The CDR3 coding sequence is TGCGCCAGCAGCCAAGATGTCAGGGCCCCCCTCCACTTT.

This clone was counted a single time. The V call is TRBV15, the J call TRBJ2-1; 9 bases are shared with TRBD2. CDR1 is LNHNV, CDR2 YYDKDF, per germline (reference sequence). V gave up 0 bases and J gave up 11 bases; unmatched junction bases: 5. CDR3 length: 14 amino acids. This chain's CDR3 is CATSRDLAGGKQFF. The CDR3 DNA reads TGTGCCACCAGCAGAGATCTCGCGGGGGGGAAGCAGTTCTTC.

This chain uses TRBV5-1 with TRBJ2-7; the D gene is possibly TRBD2 (6 bases). Trimming shortened V by 4 bases and J by 0 bases, and 14 bases separated the two germline ends. Germline V gives CDR1 SGHRS, CDR2 YFSETQ. The CDR3 runs to 15 residues. The CDR3 loop reads CASSRNDGGSYEQYF. CDR3 in DNA: TGCGCCAGCAGCAGGAACGACGGGGGCTCCTACGAGCAGTACTTC.

The rearrangement links TRBV30 to TRBJ2-2; D might be TRBD2 (6 bases). Germline V gene data show CDR1 as GTSNPN and CDR2 as SVGIG (reference sequence). The CDR3 consists of 14 residues. Trimming took 3 bases from V and 7 from J, leaving 15 bases between them. The CDR3 DNA follows: TGTGCCTGGAGGTCGGAGGGCCGGGGCGGGGAGCTGTTTTTT. The encoded protein is CAWRSEGRGGELFF. The variable domain in full, with the rest retrieved from reference TRBV30 and TRBJ2-2, is SQTIHQWPATLVQPVGSPLSLECTVEGTSNPNLYWYRQAAGRGLQLLFYSVGIGQISSEVPQNLSASRPQDRQFILSSKKLLLSDSGFYLCAWRSEGRGGELFFGEGSRLTVL.

This rearrangement joins TRBV5-8 to TRBJ2-3; D not certain. V was trimmed by 3 bases and J by 0 bases, leaving 20 bases between them. Germline lookup yields CDR1 SGHTS and CDR2 YDEGEE. The CDR3 has 18 amino acids. The CDR3 DNA reads as TGTGCCAGCAGCTCCCCAAGAGTGATGGATCCTAGCACAGATACGCAGTATTTT. It translates to CASSSPRVMDPSTDTQYF. The complete variable domain, with remaining parts taken from reference TRBV5-8 and TRBJ2-3, reads EAGVTQSPTHLIKTRGQQATLRCSPISGHTSVYWYQQALGLGLQFLLWYDEGEERNRGNFPPRFSGRQFPNYSSELNVNALELEDSALYLCASSSPRVMDPSTDTQYFGPGTRLTVL.

With regard to this clone: Other DNA sequences in the same sample also yield this CDR3. V gene TRBV28 combines with J gene TRBJ1-3; D possibly corresponds to TRBD1 (6 bases). This CDR3 region has 14 residues. V was clipped by 4 bases and J by 4 bases, with 11 bases between them. In germline, CDR1 is MDHEN, CDR2 SYDVKM. CDR3 DNA sequence: TGTGCCAGCAGTTCTGGGACACTCGGAAACACCATATATTTT. Its protein product is CASSSGTLGNTIYF. Variable domain in full (rest from reference TRBV28 and TRBJ1-3): DVKVTQSSRYLVKRTGEKVFLECVQDMDHENMFWYRQDPGLGLRLIYFSYDVKMKEKGDIPEGYSVSREKKERFSLILESASTNQTSMYLCASSSGTLGNTIYFGEGSWLTVV.

This chain links TRBV27 with TRBJ2-7; unclear D gene. Germline lookup yields CDR1 MNHEY and CDR2 SMNVEV (reference sequence). The CDR3 is 13 residues long. Trimming shortened V by 4 bases and J by 3 bases, and 10 bases separated the two germline ends. CDR3 protein: CASSSTIYYEQYF. The CDR3 DNA reads as TGTGCCAGCAGTTCGACGATATACTACGAGCAGTACTTC.

CDR3 residues: CASRGVGYNEQFF. The CDR3 DNA is TGTGCCAGCAGGGGGGTCGGGTACAATGAGCAGTTCTTC. V gene TRBV25-1 combines with J gene TRBJ2-1; D tentatively reads TRBD1 or TRBD2 (5 bases each). Per germline, CDR1 MGHDK and CDR2 SYGVNS. V gave up 6 bases and J gave up 4 bases, with 10 bases separating them. The CDR3 is 13 amino acids.

V gene TRBV12-5 combines with J gene TRBJ2-3; a possible D gene is TRBD1 (6 bases). Germline loops: CDR1 LGHNT, CDR2 FRNRAP. Deletions cut 5 bases from V and 12 bases from J, with 15 bases between. The CDR3 has 12 amino acids. CDR3: CASGPNRDRQYF. CDR3 coding DNA: TGTGCTAGTGGTCCAAACAGGGACCGCCAGTATTTT.

The rearrangement uses TRBV29-1 and TRBJ2-7; D uncertain. CDR3 length equals 13 residues. The V gene's germline CDR1 is SQVTM and CDR2 ANQGSEA. With 5 bases removed from V and 0 bases from J, the gap between germline ends came to 11 bases. CDR3 amino acids: CSVYLPLSYEQYF. DNA for the CDR3: TGCAGCGTTTACTTACCCCTCTCCTACGAGCAGTACTTC.

This chain uses TRBV5-1 with TRBJ2-7, with 10 bases aligning to TRBD2. The CDR3 totals 14 residues. The germline V gene encodes CDR1 SGHRS and CDR2 YFSETQ. With V trimmed by 6 bases and J by 4 bases, 7 bases remained unmatched. The CDR3 nucleotides are TGCGCCAGCACCTGGACTAGCGGCAAATACGAGCAGTACTTC. This translates into CASTWTSGKYEQYF. Using reference TRBV5-1 and TRBJ2-7 for the parts outside the CDR3, the full variable domain is KAGVTQTPRYLIKTRGQQVTLSCSPISGHRSVSWYQQTPGQGLQFLFEYFSETQRNKGNFPGRFSGRQFSNSRSEMNVSTLELGDSALYLCASTWTSGKYEQYFGPGTRLTVT.

As regards this clone: Other DNA sequences of this sample code for an identical CDR3. The chain employs TRBV2 and TRBJ1-5; D is undetermined. The CDR3 consists of 12 residues. Germline assignment: CDR1 SNHLY and CDR2 FYNNEI. Trimming cost V 6 bases and J 4 bases, with 7 bases left between them. CDR3 residues: CASRDSNQPQHF. The CDR3 DNA reads TGTGCCAGCAGGGATTCTAATCAGCCCCAGCATTTT.

This clone was detected only a few times. Here the CDR3 DNA reads TGTGCCAGCAGCTTGAAGGCAGGGCCCACTGAAGCTTTCTTT. Translating gives CASSLKAGPTEAFF. The chain is built from TRBV7-9 and TRBJ1-1; perhaps TRBD1 as D (5 bases). Germline values: CDR1 SEHNR, CDR2 FQNEAQ (reference sequence). Trimming pared 3 bases from V and 4 bases from J, leaving 12 bases between. CDR3 size: 14 residues.

The chain links TRBV7-8 to TRBJ1-5, with D uncertain. Germline V gene sequence: CDR1 SGHVS, CDR2 FQNEAQ. The CDR3 loop spans 15 amino acids. The V end lost 0 bases, the J end lost 0 bases, and 6 bases lay between the germline ends. The CDR3 region is CASSLAQDSNQPQHF. In DNA, the CDR3 is TGTGCCAGCAGCTTAGCACAAGATAGCAATCAGCCCCAGCATTTT.

This sequence joins TRBV5-1 and TRBJ1-2; D uncertain. Trimming took 2 bases from V and 8 from J, leaving 10 bases between them. The CDR3 covers 12 residues. Germline lookup yields CDR1 SGHRS and CDR2 YFSETQ. CDR3 protein: CASSFGVRGYTF. CDR3 nucleotide sequence: TGCGCCAGCAGCTTCGGCGTGCGGGGCTACACCTTC.

V and J are TRBV5-4 and TRBJ2-7, with 9 bases fitting TRBD1. The V and J ends lost 2 bases and 6 bases, in that order; junction bases with no gene match: 9. The CDR3 has 15 residues. Germline loops: CDR1 SGHNT, CDR2 YYREEE (reference sequence). The CDR3 DNA reads as TGTGCCAGCAGCTTAGCAGGGGGACAGGGATTCGAGCAGTACTTC. As protein: CASSLAGGQGFEQYF.

Details on this clone: Within the sample, other DNA sequences also encode this same CDR3. The chain has TRBV4-3 and TRBJ1-1; D is possibly TRBD1 (5 bases). The germline V and J ends were trimmed by 2 bases and 2 bases, with 9 bases remaining between them. This CDR3 has 14 residues. Germline loops: CDR1 LGHNA, CDR2 YSLEER. CDR3 amino acids: CASSQTGLNTEAFF. The CDR3 DNA reads TGCGCCAGCAGCCAAACAGGTCTAAACACTGAAGCTTTCTTT.

As regards this clone: The same CDR3 also results from other DNA sequences found in this sample. This sequence joins TRBV7-2 and TRBJ2-7; D unresolved. Trimming cost V 3 bases and J 2 bases, with 5 bases left between them. The CDR3 contains 12 residues. Germline CDR1 reads SGHTA; CDR2 reads FQGNSA. CDR3: CASSFATYEQYF. In nucleotides, the CDR3 is TGTGCCAGCAGCTTCGCAACCTACGAGCAGTACTTC.